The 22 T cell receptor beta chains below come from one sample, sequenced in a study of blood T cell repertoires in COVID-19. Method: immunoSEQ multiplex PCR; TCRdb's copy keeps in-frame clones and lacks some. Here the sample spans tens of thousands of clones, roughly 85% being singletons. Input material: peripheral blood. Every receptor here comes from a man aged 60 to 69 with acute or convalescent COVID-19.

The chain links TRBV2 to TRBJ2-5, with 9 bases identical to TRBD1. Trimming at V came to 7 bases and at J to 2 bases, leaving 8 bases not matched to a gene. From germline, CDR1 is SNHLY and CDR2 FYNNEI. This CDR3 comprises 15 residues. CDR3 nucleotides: TGTGCCAGCAATAGACAGGGGGAATATCAAGAGACCCAGTACTTC. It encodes CASNRQGEYQETQYF. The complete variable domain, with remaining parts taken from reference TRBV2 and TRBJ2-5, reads EPEVTQTPSHQVTQMGQEVILRCVPISNHLYFYWYRQILGQKVEFLVSFYNNEISEKSEIFDDQFSVERPDGSNFTLKIRSTKLEDSAMYFCASNRQGEYQETQYFGPGTRLLVL.

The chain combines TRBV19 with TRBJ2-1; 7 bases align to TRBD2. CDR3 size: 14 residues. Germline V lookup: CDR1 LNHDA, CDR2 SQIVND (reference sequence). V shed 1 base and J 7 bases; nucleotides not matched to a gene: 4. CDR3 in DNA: TGTGCCAGTAGTATAGTGGACGGGGGGAATGAGCAGTTCTTC. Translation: CASSIVDGGNEQFF.

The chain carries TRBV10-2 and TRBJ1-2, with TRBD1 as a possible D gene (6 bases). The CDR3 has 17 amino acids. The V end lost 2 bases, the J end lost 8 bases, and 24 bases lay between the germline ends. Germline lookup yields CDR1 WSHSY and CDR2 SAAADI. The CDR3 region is CASSEPRMDRPGWGYTF. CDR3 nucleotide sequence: TGCGCCAGCAGTGAGCCGCGAATGGACAGACCCGGTTGGGGCTACACCTTC.

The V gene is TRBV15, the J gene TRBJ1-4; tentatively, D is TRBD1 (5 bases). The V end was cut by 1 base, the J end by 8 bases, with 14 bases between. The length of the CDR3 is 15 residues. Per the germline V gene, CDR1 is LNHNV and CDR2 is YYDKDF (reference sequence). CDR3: CATSRVAGVGEKLFF. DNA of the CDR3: TGTGCCACCAGCAGAGTTGCGGGGGTCGGGGAAAAACTGTTTTTT.

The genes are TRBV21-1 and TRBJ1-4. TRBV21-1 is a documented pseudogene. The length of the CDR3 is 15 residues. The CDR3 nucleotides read TGTGCCAGCAGCAAAAGAGTTTCGAGGAATGAAAAACTGTTTTTT. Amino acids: CASSKRVSRNEKLFF.

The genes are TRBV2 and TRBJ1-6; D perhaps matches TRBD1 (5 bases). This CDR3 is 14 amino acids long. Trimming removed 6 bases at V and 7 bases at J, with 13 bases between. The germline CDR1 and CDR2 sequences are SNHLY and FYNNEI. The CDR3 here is CASRVRGENSPLHF. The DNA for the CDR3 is TGTGCCAGCAGGGTCCGGGGGGAAAATTCACCCCTCCACTTT.

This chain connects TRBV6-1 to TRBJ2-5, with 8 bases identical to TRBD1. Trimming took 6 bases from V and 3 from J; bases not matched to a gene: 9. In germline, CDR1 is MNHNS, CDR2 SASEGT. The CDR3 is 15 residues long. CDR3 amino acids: CASRDRGIGKETQYF. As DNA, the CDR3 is TGTGCCAGCAGAGACAGGGGTATTGGGAAAGAGACCCAGTACTTC.

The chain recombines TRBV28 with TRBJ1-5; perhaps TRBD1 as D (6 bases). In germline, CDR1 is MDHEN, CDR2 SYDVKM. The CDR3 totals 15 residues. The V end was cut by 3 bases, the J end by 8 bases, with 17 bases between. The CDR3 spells CASSFEGQWTEPQHF. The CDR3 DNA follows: TGTGCCAGCAGTTTCGAAGGACAGTGGACTGAGCCCCAGCATTTT.

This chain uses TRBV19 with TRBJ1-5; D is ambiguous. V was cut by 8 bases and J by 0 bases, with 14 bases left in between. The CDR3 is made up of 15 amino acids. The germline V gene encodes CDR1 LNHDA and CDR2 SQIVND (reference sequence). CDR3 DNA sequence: TGTGCCAGTGCCAGGATGGCAGATAGCAATCAGCCCCAGCATTTT. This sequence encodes CASARMADSNQPQHF.

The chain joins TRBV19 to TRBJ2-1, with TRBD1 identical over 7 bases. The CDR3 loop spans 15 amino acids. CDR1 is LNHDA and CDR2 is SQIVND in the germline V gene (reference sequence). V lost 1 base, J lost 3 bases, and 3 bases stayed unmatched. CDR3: CASSIGGTVYNEQFF. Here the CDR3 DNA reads TGTGCCAGTAGTATAGGAGGGACAGTCTACAATGAGCAGTTCTTC.

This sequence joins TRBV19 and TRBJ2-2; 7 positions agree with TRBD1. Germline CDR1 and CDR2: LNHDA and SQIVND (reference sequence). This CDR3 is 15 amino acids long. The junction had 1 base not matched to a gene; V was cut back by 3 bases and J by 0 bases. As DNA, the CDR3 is TGTGCCAGTAGTATGGACAGGCCGAACACCGGGGAGCTGTTTTTT. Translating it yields CASSMDRPNTGELFF.

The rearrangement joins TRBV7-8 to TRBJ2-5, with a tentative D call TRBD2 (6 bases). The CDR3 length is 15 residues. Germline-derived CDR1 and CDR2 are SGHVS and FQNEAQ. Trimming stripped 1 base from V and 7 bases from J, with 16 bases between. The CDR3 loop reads CASSLVRGNRGTQYF. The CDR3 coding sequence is TGTGCCAGCAGCTTAGTACGGGGGAATAGGGGGACCCAGTACTTC.

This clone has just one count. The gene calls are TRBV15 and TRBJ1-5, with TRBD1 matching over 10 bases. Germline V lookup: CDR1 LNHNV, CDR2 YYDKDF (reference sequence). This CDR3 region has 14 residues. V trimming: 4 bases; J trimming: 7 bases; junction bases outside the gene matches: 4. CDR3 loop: CATSTGTGAQPQHF. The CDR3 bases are TGTGCCACCAGCACCGGGACAGGGGCCCAGCCCCAGCATTTT. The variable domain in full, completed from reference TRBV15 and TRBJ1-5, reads DAMVIQNPRYQVTQFGKPVTLSCSQTLNHNVMYWYQQKSSQAPKLLFHYYDKDFNNEADTPDNFQSRRPNTSFCFLDIRSPGLGDTAMYLCATSTGTGAQPQHFGDGTRLSIL.

This CDR3 reads CASSPSGGAGANVLTF. For the CDR3, the DNA is TGTGCCAGCAGCCCCTCCGGGGGGGCTGGGGCCAACGTCCTGACTTTC. The chain employs TRBV7-2 and TRBJ2-6; TRBD2 matches 8 bases. This CDR3 region has 16 residues. Trimming took 5 bases from V and 2 from J; bases not matched to a gene: 5. Germline CDR1 reads SGHTA; CDR2 reads FQGNSA.

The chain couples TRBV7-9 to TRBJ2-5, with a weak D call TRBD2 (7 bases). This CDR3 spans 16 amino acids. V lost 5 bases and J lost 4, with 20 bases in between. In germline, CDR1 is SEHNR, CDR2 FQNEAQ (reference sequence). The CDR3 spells CASSPYPRGQLETQYF. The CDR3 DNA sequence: TGTGCCAGCAGCCCATACCCGCGGGGGCAGTTAGAGACCCAGTACTTC. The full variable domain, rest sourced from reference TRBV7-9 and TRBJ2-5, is DTGVSQNPRHKITKRGQNVTFRCDPISEHNRLYWYRQTLGQGPEFLTYFQNEAQLEKSRLLSDRFSAERPKGSFSTLEIQRTEQGDSAMYLCASSPYPRGQLETQYFGPGTRLLVL.

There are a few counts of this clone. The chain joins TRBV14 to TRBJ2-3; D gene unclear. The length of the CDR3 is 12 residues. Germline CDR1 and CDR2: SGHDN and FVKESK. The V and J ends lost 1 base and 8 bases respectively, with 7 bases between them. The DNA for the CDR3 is TGTGCCAGCAGCCAAGTCTCCGGTACGCAGTATTTT. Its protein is CASSQVSGTQYF.

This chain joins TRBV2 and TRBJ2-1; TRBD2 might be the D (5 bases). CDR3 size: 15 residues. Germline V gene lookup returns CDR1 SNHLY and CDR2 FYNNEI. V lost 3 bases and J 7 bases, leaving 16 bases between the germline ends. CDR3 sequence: CASSDPVASRNEQFF. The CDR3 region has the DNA TGTGCCAGCAGTGATCCGGTGGCTAGCAGGAATGAGCAGTTCTTC.

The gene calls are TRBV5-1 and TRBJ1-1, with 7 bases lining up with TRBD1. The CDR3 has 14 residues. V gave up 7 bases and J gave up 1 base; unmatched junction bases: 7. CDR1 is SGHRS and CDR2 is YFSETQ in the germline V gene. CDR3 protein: CASDPGTANTEAFF. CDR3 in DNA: TGCGCCAGCGACCCCGGGACAGCGAACACTGAAGCTTTCTTT.

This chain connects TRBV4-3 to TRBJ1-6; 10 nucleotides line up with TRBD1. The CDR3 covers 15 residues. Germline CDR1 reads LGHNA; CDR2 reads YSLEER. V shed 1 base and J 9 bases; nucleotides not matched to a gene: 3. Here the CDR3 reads CASSQARTGGSPLHF. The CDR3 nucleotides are TGCGCCAGCAGCCAAGCCCGGACAGGGGGTTCACCCCTCCACTTT.

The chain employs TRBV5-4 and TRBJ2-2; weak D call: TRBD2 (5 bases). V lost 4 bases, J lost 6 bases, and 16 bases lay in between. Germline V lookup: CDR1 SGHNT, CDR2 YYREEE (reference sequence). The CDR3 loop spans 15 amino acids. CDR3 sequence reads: CASSRNIGGAGELFF. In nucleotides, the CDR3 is TGTGCCAGCAGCAGAAACATTGGAGGTGCCGGGGAGCTGTTTTTT.

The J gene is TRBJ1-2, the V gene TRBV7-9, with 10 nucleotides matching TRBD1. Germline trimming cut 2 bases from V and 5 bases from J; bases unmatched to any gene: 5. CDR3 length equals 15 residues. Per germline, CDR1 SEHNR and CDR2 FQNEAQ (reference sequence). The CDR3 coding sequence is TGTGCCAGCAGCTTATCTGGGACAGGGGTATATGGCTACACCTTC. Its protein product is CASSLSGTGVYGYTF.

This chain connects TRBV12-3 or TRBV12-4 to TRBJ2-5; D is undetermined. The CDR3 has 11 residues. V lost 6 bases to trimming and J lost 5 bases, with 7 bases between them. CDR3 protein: CASSLRETQYF. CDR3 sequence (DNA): TGTGCCAGCAGCTTGCGGGAGACCCAGTACTTC.